These 18 T cell receptor beta chains originate from one sample sequenced in a study of cytomegalovirus exposure and HLA in healthy donors. 13 Jbeta primers and 60 Vbeta primers were used for the PCR. Sequencing used immunoSEQ multiplex PCR; TCRdb keeps in-frame clones, though not all of them. The sample holds over 150,000 clones, more than 75% seen once. The sequencing input was PBMCs. The receptors derive from a man younger than 30 in good health and CMV-seropositive.

The chain is built from TRBV27 and TRBJ2-7, with 7 bases fitting TRBD1. Germline-derived CDR1 and CDR2 are MNHEY and SMNVEV (reference sequence). Trimming took 5 bases from V and 3 from J; bases not matched to a gene: 7. This CDR3 region has 14 residues. The CDR3 here is CASSLDRDHYEQYF. In DNA form, the CDR3 reads TGTGCCAGCAGTCTCGACAGGGACCACTACGAGCAGTACTTC.

V and J are TRBV2 and TRBJ2-2, with TRBD1 matching over 7 bases. V shed 7 bases and J 6 bases; nucleotides not matched to a gene: 5. CDR1 is SNHLY, CDR2 FYNNEI, per germline. The length of the CDR3 is 13 residues. The CDR3 bases are TGTGCCAGCATCGACAGGGCGGCCGGGGAGCTGTTTTTT. It yields the protein CASIDRAAGELFF.

The chain links TRBV30 to TRBJ1-2; D is possibly TRBD1 (5 bases). This CDR3 region has 13 residues. Trimming stripped 3 bases from V and 1 base from J, with 9 bases between. Germline V gene data show CDR1 as GTSNPN and CDR2 as SVGIG (reference sequence). The CDR3 is CAWRAGNNYGYTF. DNA of the CDR3: TGTGCCTGGAGAGCAGGGAATAACTATGGCTACACCTTC.

In this sample, this clone turned up a few times. The chain combines TRBV6-1 with TRBJ2-7; 7 bases line up with TRBD2. Germline-derived CDR1 and CDR2 are MNHNS and SASEGT. The CDR3 length is 12 residues. V shed 11 bases and J 6 bases; nucleotides not matched to a gene: 10. The CDR3 is CAVGGGVGEQYF. In DNA, the CDR3 is TGTGCCGTGGGGGGAGGGGTAGGCGAGCAGTACTTC.

The chain has TRBV6-5 and TRBJ1-1; 7 positions match TRBD1. J lost 1 base, V lost 7 bases, and 9 bases had no gene match. Germline assignment: CDR1 MNHEY and CDR2 SVGAGI. This CDR3 has 15 amino acids. The CDR3 DNA reads as TGTGCCAGCACCCAGGACAGGTTGTCGAACACTGAAGCTTTCTTT. Its translation: CASTQDRLSNTEAFF.

V is TRBV5-1 and J is TRBJ1-4, with TRBD1 as a possible D gene (5 bases). With 4 bases removed from V and 6 bases from J, the gap between germline ends came to 13 bases. Germline V gene sequence: CDR1 SGHRS, CDR2 YFSETQ. The CDR3 totals 14 residues. The CDR3 DNA follows: TGCGCCAGCAGCCCACAGGCGGGGGATGAAAAACTGTTTTTT. Encoded protein: CASSPQAGDEKLFF. The entire variable domain, with the rest obtained from reference TRBV5-1 and TRBJ1-4, is as follows: KAGVTQTPRYLIKTRGQQVTLSCSPISGHRSVSWYQQTPGQGLQFLFEYFSETQRNKGNFPGRFSGRQFSNSRSEMNVSTLELGDSALYLCASSPQAGDEKLFFGSGTQLSVL.

The V gene is TRBV6-5, the J gene TRBJ1-1, with 10 bases fitting TRBD1. V lost 6 bases, J lost 1 base, and 5 bases stayed unmatched. Germline V gene sequence: CDR1 MNHEY, CDR2 SVGAGI. This CDR3 has 15 residues. CDR3 region: CASRRTGGTNTEAFF. CDR3 nucleotides: TGTGCCAGCAGGCGGACAGGGGGAACGAACACTGAAGCTTTCTTT.

The V and J genes are TRBV6-5 and TRBJ2-2; tentative D call: TRBD2 (6 bases). Trimming took off 0 bases at V and 6 bases at J, with 14 bases between the two ends. Germline CDR1 is MNHEY and CDR2 is SVGAGI. The CDR3 has 16 residues. CDR3 loop: CASSYSRRRGSGELFF. DNA for the CDR3: TGTGCCAGCAGTTACTCCCGGCGGCGGGGATCCGGGGAGCTGTTTTTT.

The J gene is TRBJ2-7, the V gene TRBV5-4; 8 positions agree with TRBD1. Unmatched junction bases numbered 6, after V lost 5 bases and J lost 2 bases. The CDR3 has 14 amino acids. Per the germline V gene, CDR1 is SGHNT and CDR2 is YYREEE (reference sequence). CDR3 amino acids: CASRAWTGTYEQYF. The CDR3 bases are TGTGCCAGCAGGGCCTGGACAGGGACCTACGAGCAGTACTTC.

The chain recombines TRBV9 with TRBJ2-3; 8 nucleotides line up with TRBD2. CDR1 and CDR2 from the germline V gene are SGDLS and YYNGEE. The CDR3 extends over 17 amino acids. V dropped 2 bases and J dropped 2; count of bases not matched to a gene: 10. DNA of the CDR3: TGTGCCAGCAGCGTTGGGGGAGGGCGGGGGGTCACAGATACGCAGTATTTT. The encoded protein is CASSVGGGRGVTDTQYF.

This chain uses TRBV2 with TRBJ2-1; TRBD2 aligns across 7 bases. The V gene end was trimmed by 6 bases and the J gene end by 3 bases; junction bases not matched to a gene: 5. The germline V gene encodes CDR1 SNHLY and CDR2 FYNNEI. This CDR3 contains 14 residues. The CDR3 protein is CASSGGFGYNEQFF. DNA for the CDR3: TGTGCCAGCAGCGGGGGGTTCGGCTACAATGAGCAGTTCTTC.

The chain uses TRBV15 and TRBJ2-7; D perhaps matches TRBD1 (5 bases). The CDR3 covers 16 residues. The V gene's germline CDR1 is LNHNV and CDR2 YYDKDF (reference sequence). The V end lost 0 bases, the J end lost 0 bases, and 12 bases lay between the germline ends. CDR3 region: CATSREGLGSSYEQYF. As DNA, the CDR3 is TGTGCCACCAGCAGAGAGGGGCTAGGAAGCTCCTACGAGCAGTACTTC.

The chain uses TRBV5-1 and TRBJ1-2; TRBD1 aligns across 8 bases. The CDR3 is 16 residues long. V dropped 4 bases and J dropped 4; count of bases not matched to a gene: 12. Germline values: CDR1 SGHRS, CDR2 YFSETQ. The CDR3 coding sequence is TGCGCCAGCAGCGGGTTCCCAGGGGGCGCAGGCTATGGCTACACCTTC. It yields the protein CASSGFPGGAGYGYTF. The variable domain in full, completed from reference TRBV5-1 and TRBJ1-2, reads KAGVTQTPRYLIKTRGQQVTLSCSPISGHRSVSWYQQTPGQGLQFLFEYFSETQRNKGNFPGRFSGRQFSNSRSEMNVSTLELGDSALYLCASSGFPGGAGYGYTFGSGTRLTVV.

The genes are TRBV7-9 and TRBJ2-5; D is unresolved. This CDR3 spans 15 amino acids. CDR1 is SEHNR and CDR2 is FQNEAQ in the germline V gene (reference sequence). V was shortened by 9 bases and J by 3 bases, with 20 bases between the two germline ends. The CDR3 sequence: CASIFVAAGKETQYF. The CDR3 DNA sequence: TGTGCCAGTATCTTTGTAGCCGCTGGAAAAGAGACCCAGTACTTC.

For this clone: A junction boundary mismatches the germline segment, possibly from a read error. This chain uses TRBV15 with TRBJ1-5; TRBD1 is a possible D gene (6 bases). The CDR3 has 16 amino acids. Germline CDR1 LNHNV, CDR2 YYDKDF (reference sequence). CDR3 sequence (DNA): TGTGCCACCAGCCGTCCCACAGGGTATAGCAATCAGCTCCAGCATTTT. Its protein product is CATSRPTGYSNQLQHF.

V usage is TRBV19 and J usage is TRBJ1-5; D unresolved. The CDR3 has 12 amino acids. Trimming pared 3 bases from V and 10 bases from J, leaving 10 bases between. Germline CDR1 LNHDA, CDR2 SQIVND (reference sequence). The CDR3 reads CASSIPLGPQHF. The CDR3 bases are TGTGCCAGTAGTATCCCCCTCGGTCCCCAGCATTTT.

The gene calls are TRBV20-1 and TRBJ1-1; D ambiguous. V dropped 4 bases and J dropped 7 bases, with 7 bases sitting between them. The germline V gene has CDR1 DFQATT and CDR2 SNEGSKA (reference sequence). The CDR3 runs 10 residues. The CDR3 DNA sequence: TGCAGTGCTACGGTCGATGAAGCTTTCTTT. Its protein product is CSATVDEAFF.

This clone has ten or more counts. The chain carries TRBV6-5 and TRBJ2-1, with 8 bases that match TRBD2. Germline CDR1 is MNHEY and CDR2 is SVGAGI. The ends lost 6 bases at V and 7 bases at J; junction bases unmatched: 14. This CDR3 comprises 16 residues. The CDR3 DNA reads TGTGCCAGCAGGTACAACGGGAGGGGCCCTACGAATGAGCAGTTCTTC. Its translation is CASRYNGRGPTNEQFF.